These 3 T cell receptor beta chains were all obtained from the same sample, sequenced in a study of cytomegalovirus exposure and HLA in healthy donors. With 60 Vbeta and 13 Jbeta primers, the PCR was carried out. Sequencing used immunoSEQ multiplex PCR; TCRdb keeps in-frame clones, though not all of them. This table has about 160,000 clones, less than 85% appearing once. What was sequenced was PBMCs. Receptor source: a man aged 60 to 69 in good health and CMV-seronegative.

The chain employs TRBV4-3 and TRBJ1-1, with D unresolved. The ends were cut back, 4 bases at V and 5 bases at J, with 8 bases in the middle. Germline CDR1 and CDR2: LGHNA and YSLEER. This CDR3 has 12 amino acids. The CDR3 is CASSRPGTEAFF. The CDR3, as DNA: TGCGCCAGCAGCCGCCCGGGGACTGAAGCTTTCTTT.

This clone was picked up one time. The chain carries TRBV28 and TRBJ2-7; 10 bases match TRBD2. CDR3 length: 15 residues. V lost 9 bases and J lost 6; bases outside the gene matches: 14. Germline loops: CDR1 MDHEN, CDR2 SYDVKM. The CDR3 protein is CASTGPGLAFGEQYF. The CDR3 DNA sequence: TGTGCCAGTACGGGACCGGGACTAGCGTTCGGCGAGCAGTACTTC.

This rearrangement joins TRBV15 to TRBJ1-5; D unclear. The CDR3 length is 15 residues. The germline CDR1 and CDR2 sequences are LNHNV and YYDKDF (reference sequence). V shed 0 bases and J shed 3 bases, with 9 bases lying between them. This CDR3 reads CATSRDLVVNQPQHF. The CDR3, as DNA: TGTGCCACCAGCAGAGATCTAGTAGTCAATCAGCCCCAGCATTTT.